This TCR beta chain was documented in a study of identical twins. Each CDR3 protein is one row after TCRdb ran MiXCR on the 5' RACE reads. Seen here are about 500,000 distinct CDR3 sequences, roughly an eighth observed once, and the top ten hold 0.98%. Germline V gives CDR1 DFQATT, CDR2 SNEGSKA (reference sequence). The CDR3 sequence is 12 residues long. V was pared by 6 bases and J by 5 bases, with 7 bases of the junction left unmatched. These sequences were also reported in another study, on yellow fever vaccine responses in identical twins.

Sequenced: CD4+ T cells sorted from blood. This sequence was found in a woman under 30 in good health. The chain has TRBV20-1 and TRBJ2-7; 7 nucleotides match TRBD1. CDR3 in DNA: TGCAGTGCCCAGGACAGGTCCCACGAGCAGTACTTC. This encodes CSAQDRSHEQYF.